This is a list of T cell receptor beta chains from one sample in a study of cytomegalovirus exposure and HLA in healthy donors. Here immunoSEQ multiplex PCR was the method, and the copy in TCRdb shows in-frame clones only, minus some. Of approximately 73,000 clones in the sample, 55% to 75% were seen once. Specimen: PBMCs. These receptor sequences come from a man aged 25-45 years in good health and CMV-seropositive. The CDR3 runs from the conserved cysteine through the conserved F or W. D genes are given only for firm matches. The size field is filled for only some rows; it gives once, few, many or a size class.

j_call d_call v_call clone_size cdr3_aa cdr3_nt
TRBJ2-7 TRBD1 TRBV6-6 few CASSSSGQVYEQYF TGTGCCAGCAGTTCCTCGGGACAGGTCTACGAGCAGTACTTC
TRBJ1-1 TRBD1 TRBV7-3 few CASSLNRVQGESEAFF TGTGCCAGCAGCTTAAACAGGGTCCAGGGGGAATCTGAAGCTTTCTTT
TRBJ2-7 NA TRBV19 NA CASSPSRAYEQYF TGTGCCAGTAGTCCTAGCCGGGCCTACGAGCAGTACTTC
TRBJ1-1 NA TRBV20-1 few CSVLRDTEAFF TGCAGTGTTTTACGGGACACTGAAGCTTTCTTT
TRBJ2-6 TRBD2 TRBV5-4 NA CASSLGGGTYAGANVLTF TGTGCCAGCAGCTTGGGCGGGGGAACTTACGCTGGGGCCAACGTCCTGACTTTC
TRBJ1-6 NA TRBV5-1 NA CASSLDGAPGNSPLHF TGCGCCAGCAGCTTGGATGGGGCGCCCGGTAATTCACCCCTCCACTTT
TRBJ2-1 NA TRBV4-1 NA CASSLPSGNEQFF TGCGCCAGCAGCCTACCCAGCGGAAATGAGCAGTTCTTC
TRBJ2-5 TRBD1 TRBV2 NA CASRRQGMKTQYF TGTGCCAGCAGGAGACAGGGGATGAAGACCCAGTACTTC
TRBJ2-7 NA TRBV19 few CASSVDIYGYEQYF TGTGCCAGTAGTGTGGACATCTATGGGTACGAGCAGTACTTC
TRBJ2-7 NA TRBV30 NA CAWSAPQYSGLQYF TGTGCCTGGAGTGCGCCCCAATACTCAGGTTTGCAGTACTTC
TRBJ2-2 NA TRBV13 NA CASSLKLNTGELFF TGTGCCAGCAGCTTAAAGCTGAACACCGGGGAGCTGTTTTTT
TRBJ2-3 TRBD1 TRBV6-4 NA CASSESGGARLNTQYF TGTGCCAGCAGTGAGTCAGGGGGCGCACGTTTAAATACGCAGTATTTT
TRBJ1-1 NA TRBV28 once CASNPTGSNTEAFF TGTGCCAGCAACCCGACAGGTTCGAACACTGAAGCTTTCTTT
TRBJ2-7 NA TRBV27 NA CASSLTGTYEQYF TGTGCCAGCAGTTTGACGGGAACCTACGAGCAGTACTTC
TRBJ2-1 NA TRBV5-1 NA CASSLAGILPNEQFF TGCGCCAGCAGCTTGGCCGGGATCCTCCCCAATGAGCAGTTCTTC
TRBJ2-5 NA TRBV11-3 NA CASSLGVRHRETQYF TGTGCCAGCAGCTTAGGAGTCAGGCACCGGGAGACCCAGTACTTC
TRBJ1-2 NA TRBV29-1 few CSVGPGADSNYGYTF TGCAGCGTTGGTCCAGGGGCGGATTCTAACTATGGCTACACCTTC